The clone carrying this T cell receptor (beta chain) showed up many times. These data belong to a study of T cells in Graves' hyperthyroidism and ophthalmopathy. CDR3 size: 14 residues. The junction had 1 base not matched to a gene; V was cut back by 4 bases and J by 1 base. Germline CDR1 reads MNHEY; CDR2 reads SVGAGI. Regions amplified from RNA transcripts were the TCR beta CDR3 regions. First-round RT-PCR targeting the TCR CDR3 was performed with the HTBI primer set. TCRdb used MiXCR to reprocess the multiplex PCR reads, holding one entry per CDR3 protein. Among over 350,000 distinct CDR3 sequences listed, 14% to 15% were seen once.

Source material: blood. The sequence derives from a man aged 18-30 years with Graves' ophthalmopathy. The chain uses TRBV6-5 and TRBJ1-3; the match to TRBD1 covers 7 bases. Here the CDR3 DNA reads TGTGCCAGCAGTTTGACAGGGTCTGGAAACACCATATATTTT. Protein sequence: CASSLTGSGNTIYF.